These 30 T cell receptor beta chains share one sample of origin, sequenced in a study of tumor-infiltrating lymphocytes in primary liver carcinoma. Starting material of 500 to 600 ng total RNA yielded TCR beta cDNA via a constant-region primer. Each TCR beta library was derived from three nested multiplex PCR rounds that employed slightly modified ARM-PCR. Two initial PCR rounds of around 10 cycles each paired TRBV1-TRBV30 forward primers with a C-beta reverse primer. Each CDR3 protein gets one entry after TCRdb re-called the multiplex PCR reads with MiXCR. The profile shows roughly 36,000 distinct CDR3 sequences, 60% to 80% of them singletons. The roughly 19-33 mg bulk tissue piece was not sorted before simultaneous RNA and DNA extraction. The specimen sequenced was tumor-adjacent normal liver tissue. The receptors were sampled from a middle-aged man with primary liver carcinoma and hepatitis B virus infection.

Details on this clonotype: At one end, the junction sequence differs from germline, possibly due to a read error. V and J are TRBV6-1 and TRBJ1-1; D is unresolved. There are 14 residues in the CDR3. The germline V gene encodes CDR1 MNHNS and CDR2 SASEGT. CDR3 nucleotide sequence: TGTGCCAGCAGTCGGATAGGTGAGGTCGCTGAGGCTTTCTTT. It translates to CASSRIGEVAEAFF.

Details on this clonotype: The junction shows a germline mismatch at one end, possibly a read error. The rearrangement joins TRBV4-3 to TRBJ2-7; D gene ambiguous. Germline CDR1 reads LGHNA; CDR2 reads YSLEER. The CDR3 spans 13 residues. The CDR3 coding sequence is TGCGTCAGCAGTCAAGCAGTTTCCTACGAGCAGCACTTC. Protein sequence: CVSSQAVSYEQHF.

V usage is TRBV7-2 and J usage is TRBJ2-2; unclear D gene. Germline V gene data show CDR1 as SGHTA and CDR2 as FQGNSA. V was clipped by 1 base and J by 4 bases, with 7 bases between them. This CDR3 has 14 residues. The CDR3 bases are TGTGCCAGCAGCTTAGGATGGGGCACCGGGGAGCTGTTTTTT. It codes for CASSLGWGTGELFF.

This clonotype was picked up a small number of times. A read error may explain this, as a much larger clone is one base away. The chain carries TRBV29-1 and TRBJ2-3; no definite D call. The germline CDR1 and CDR2 sequences are SQVTM and ANQGSEA. The CDR3 consists of 11 residues. CDR3 sequence: CRVGSTDTQYF. CDR3 nucleotides: TGCAGAGTTGGCAGCACAGATACGCAGTATTTT.

In its sample, this clonotype was seen many times. The chain uses TRBV25-1 and TRBJ2-7; no clear D. Trimming removed 2 bases from V and 2 bases from J, with 13 bases in between. Germline assignment: CDR1 MGHDK and CDR2 SYGVNS. The CDR3 extends over 15 amino acids. The CDR3 sequence: CASSEDTGFTYEQYF. The CDR3 DNA sequence: TGTGCCAGCAGTGAAGACACGGGTTTCACCTACGAGCAGTACTTC.

For this clonotype: The CDR3 does not close with the conserved phenylalanine or tryptophan, likely indicating a read error. The chain links TRBV28 to TRBJ2-7, with D possibly TRBD2 on 6 matching bases. Germline V gives CDR1 MDHEN, CDR2 SYDVKM. The CDR3 covers 15 residues. The germline V and J ends were trimmed by 6 bases and 7 bases, with 22 bases remaining between them. This CDR3 reads CASSSRTNGIGEQYL. DNA of the CDR3: TGTGCCAGCAGCTCCCGGACTAACGGTATCGGAGAGCAGTACTTA.

This clonotype was seen a few times. This may come from a read error, since a much larger clone is one base off. The V call is TRBV7-9, the J call TRBJ1-3; D possibly corresponds to TRBD1 (6 bases). The CDR3 runs to 13 residues. In germline, CDR1 is SEHNR, CDR2 FQNEAQ (reference sequence). CDR3 nucleotides: TGTGCCGGCAGTAAGGGGGACGAAAACACCATATATTTT. Its translation: CAGSKGDENTIYF.

On this clonotype: Sequence at one end of the junction differs from germline and may be a read error. The chain uses TRBV10-3 and TRBJ2-1; 9 bases align to TRBD2. The CDR3 extends over 19 amino acids. Per the germline V gene, CDR1 is ENHRY and CDR2 is SYGVKD. CDR3 amino acids: CAISEPGLAGFSSYNEQLF. Written as DNA, the CDR3 is TGTGCCATCAGTGAGCCGGGGCTAGCGGGATTCAGCTCCTACAATGAGCAGCTCTTC.

About this clonotype: The junction departs from the called germline gene at one end, perhaps through a read error. The chain couples TRBV11-1 to TRBJ2-7; D not certain. The CDR3 contains 13 residues. The V gene's germline CDR1 is SGHAT and CDR2 FQDESV (reference sequence). CDR3 region: CASSWKRSYEEYF. The CDR3 DNA reads TGTGCCAGTAGTTGGAAGCGATCCTACGAGGAGTACTTC.

For this clonotype: The missing conserved phenylalanine or tryptophan at the end of this CDR3 makes a read error likely. The rearrangement links TRBV7-9 to TRBJ2-7; D ambiguous. There are 13 residues in the CDR3. CDR1 is SEHNR and CDR2 is FQNEAQ in the germline V gene (reference sequence). CDR3 sequence reads: CASSSENSHEQYL. CDR3 in DNA: TGTGCCAGCAGCTCTGAGAACTCCCACGAGCAGTACTTA.

This clonotype was detected a few times. This sequence joins TRBV5-1 and TRBJ2-3; no reliable D call. From germline, CDR1 is SGHRS and CDR2 YFSETQ. There are 14 residues in the CDR3. Trimming cost V 6 bases and J 2 bases, with 13 bases left between them. The CDR3 is CASNRGTYTDTQYF. The DNA for the CDR3 is TGCGCCAGCAATCGCGGAACATACACAGATACGCAGTATTTT. Full variable domain (missing parts from reference TRBV5-1 and TRBJ2-3): KAGVTQTPRYLIKTRGQQVTLSCSPISGHRSVSWYQQTPGQGLQFLFEYFSETQRNKGNFPGRFSGRQFSNSRSEMNVSTLELGDSALYLCASNRGTYTDTQYFGPGTRLTVL.

As concerns this clonotype: A read error may account for a junction end that differs from germline. V usage is TRBV5-8 and J usage is TRBJ2-1, with TRBD2 matching over 13 bases. The V gene's germline CDR1 is SGHTS and CDR2 YDEGEE. The CDR3 consists of 16 residues. The CDR3, as DNA: TGTGTCAGCAGCTCGGGACTAGCGGGATTATACAATGAGCAGTCCTTC. Amino acid sequence: CVSSSGLAGLYNEQSF.

The chain couples TRBV11-1 to TRBJ2-1, with 14 bases lining up with TRBD2. V gave up 3 bases and J gave up 6 bases; unmatched junction bases: 4. The CDR3 totals 16 residues. Germline lookup yields CDR1 SGHAT and CDR2 FQDESV (reference sequence). The CDR3 coding sequence is TGTGCCAGCAGCTTTCCCGGGACTAGCGGGAGCAATGAGCAGTTCTTC. The encoded protein is CASSFPGTSGSNEQFF.

Turning to this clonotype: Germline and junction disagree at one end, which may indicate a read error. The V call is TRBV7-9, the J call TRBJ1-4; possibly TRBD1 for D (5 bases). From germline, CDR1 is SEHNR and CDR2 FQNEAQ (reference sequence). This CDR3 spans 15 amino acids. The CDR3 bases are TGTGTCAGCAGCTCCCGAATGGGGCTAGATGAAAAACTGTTTTTT. Protein: CVSSSRMGLDEKLFF. The full variable domain, completed using reference TRBV7-9 and TRBJ1-4, is DTGVSQNPRHKITKRGQNVTFRCDPISEHNRLYWYRQTLGQGPEFLTYFQNEAQLEKSRLLSDRFSAERPKGSFSTLEIQRTEQGDSAMYLCVSSSRMGLDEKLFFGSGTQLSVL.

This clonotype showed up just once. Here the CDR3 omits its conserved ending phenylalanine or tryptophan, so a read error is the likely source. The DNA is left out, because the CDR3 cannot be placed on it with certainty; the CDR3 is given as TCRdb lists it. The CDR3 protein is CAGSQDLGSVETRYS. V usage is TRBV4-2 and J usage is TRBJ2-5. Germline V CDR1 and CDR2: LGHNA, YNFKEQ. Inclusive of both ends, the CDR3 amounts to 15 amino acids.

The rearrangement uses TRBV15 and TRBJ1-5, with TRBD1 as a possible D gene (6 bases). V shed 1 base and J shed 9 bases, with 10 bases lying between them. Germline V gives CDR1 LNHNV, CDR2 YYDKDF (reference sequence). This CDR3 has 13 residues. CDR3 loop: CATSRARGGPQHF. In DNA form, the CDR3 reads TGTGCCACCAGCAGAGCAAGGGGGGGGCCCCAGCATTTT.

The chain couples TRBV29-1 to TRBJ2-3, with no clear D. Trimming removed 5 bases at V and 10 bases at J, with 22 bases between. Germline V gives CDR1 SQVTM, CDR2 ANQGSEA. This CDR3 comprises 14 residues. The CDR3 nucleotides are TGCAGCGTTACTACTAACGGGCCGATCGGAGCGCAGTATTTT. It encodes CSVTTNGPIGAQYF.

The chain is built from TRBV10-3 and TRBJ2-1; D is perhaps TRBD1 (6 bases). Germline V gene lookup returns CDR1 ENHRY and CDR2 SYGVKD. V was pared by 6 bases and J by 9 bases, with 12 bases between. CDR3 length equals 12 residues. The CDR3 sequence is CAISQGGCEQFF. DNA of the CDR3: TGTGCCATCAGCCAAGGGGGTTGTGAGCAGTTCTTC.

Details on this clonotype: As the CDR3 is not closed by the conserved phenylalanine or tryptophan, this likely results from a read error. The chain has TRBV12-3 or TRBV12-4 and TRBJ2-5; D gene ambiguous. CDR3 length: 11 amino acids. The V end was cut by 4 bases, the J end by 5 bases, with 5 bases between. CDR3 bases: TGTGCCAGCAGTTCCCACGAGACCCAGTACCTC. Protein sequence: CASSSHETQYL.

This clonotype was recorded many times. One end of the junction does not line up with germline, which may come from a read error. The genes are TRBV2 and TRBJ2-7; D call uncertain. The length of the CDR3 is 11 residues. In germline, CDR1 is SNHLY, CDR2 FYNNEI. The CDR3 nucleotides are TGTGCCAGCAGTGAAGCGCTTCAGGCTACTTTC. Its protein product is CASSEALQATF.

Concerning this clonotype itself: It is unclear where the CDR3 begins or ends on the DNA, so no DNA is shown, and the CDR3 is as TCRdb lists it. The chain uses TRBV29-1 and TRBJ2-7. The CDR3 length equals 12 residues, ends included. Germline V CDR1 and CDR2: SQVTM, ANQGSEA. The CDR3 spells CSVGWGNYEQYF.

As concerns this clonotype: One end of the junction fails to match germline, which may point to a read error. The rearrangement links TRBV10-2 to TRBJ1-1; D uncertain. CDR1 and CDR2 from the germline V gene are WSHSY and SAAADI. The CDR3 length is 13 residues. CDR3 sequence (DNA): TGCGCCAGCAGTGGAATAGAAAACACTGAAGTTTTCTTT. It specifies CASSGIENTEVFF.

To note about this clonotype: This may be a read error: a much more frequent sequence differs by one nucleotide. In DNA, the CDR3 is TGTGCCAGTATGCTTAGCGGAGATACGCAGTATTTT. It codes for CASMLSGDTQYF. The genes are TRBV19 and TRBJ2-3; D may be TRBD2 (6 bases). V was clipped by 7 bases and J by 5 bases, with 10 bases between them. This CDR3 spans 12 amino acids. The germline gives CDR1 LNHDA, CDR2 SQIVND (reference sequence).

This clonotype was observed a single time. One base away lies a much larger clone, so this may be a sequencing read error. The chain uses TRBV7-6 and TRBJ2-5; no firm D call. The V and J ends lost 0 bases and 9 bases respectively, with 14 bases between them. The CDR3 spans 14 residues. CDR1 is SGHVS and CDR2 is FNYEAQ in the germline V gene. CDR3 nucleotide sequence: TGTGCCAGCAGCTTAGCACGTGTCTCGGTGGCCCAGTACTTC. Translated: CASSLARVSVAQYF.

This clonotype was seen ten or more times. This may come from a read error, since a much larger clone is one base off. The rearrangement uses TRBV10-3 and TRBJ2-5; 8 bases are shared with TRBD2. The CDR3 sequence is 15 residues long. Germline values: CDR1 ENHRY, CDR2 SYGVKD. The CDR3 nucleotides are TGTGCCATCGGTGACCCTGGCGGGAGGCGGGAGACCCAGTACTTC. Its protein is CAIGDPGGRRETQYF.

As for this clonotype: A read error may produce the germline difference seen at one junction end. This chain connects TRBV4-1 to TRBJ1-4; TRBD1 matches at 7 bases. Germline CDR1 MGHRA, CDR2 YSYEKL. The CDR3 contains 16 residues. CDR3 region: CASSQGGGGQGEKVFF. CDR3 nucleotide sequence: TGCGCCAGCAGCCAAGGAGGAGGGGGCCAGGGAGAAAAAGTGTTTTTT.

The gene calls are TRBV13 and TRBJ2-3, with TRBD1 matching over 12 bases. Germline CDR1 reads PRHDT; CDR2 reads FYEKMQ (reference sequence). CDR3 length equals 15 residues. The junction had 8 bases not matched to a gene; V was cut back by 5 bases and J by 8 bases. The CDR3, as DNA: TGTGCCAGCAGCCCTGGGACAGGGGGCGCAGTTACGCAGTATTTT. It is translated as CASSPGTGGAVTQYF.

As regards this clonotype: The CDR3 does not end in the conserved phenylalanine or tryptophan, so this is likely a read error. The chain has TRBV6-6 and TRBJ1-6; the match to TRBD1 covers 7 bases. This CDR3 is 17 amino acids long. CDR1 MNHNY and CDR2 SVGAGI come from the germline V gene (reference sequence). CDR3 DNA sequence: TGCGCCAGCAGGTCTCCCACAGGGGCCGCCTATAATTCACCCCTCCACCTT. Residues: CASRSPTGAAYNSPLHL.

With respect to this clonotype: Without the conserved terminal phenylalanine or tryptophan, this CDR3 likely stems from a read error. It is unclear where the CDR3 begins or ends on the DNA, so no DNA is shown, and the CDR3 is as TCRdb lists it. V is TRBV29-1 and J is TRBJ1-2; the D call of TRBD1 is as the table states it, not checked on the DNA. The germline CDR1 and CDR2 sequences are SQVTM and ANQGSEA. The CDR3 numbers 11 amino acids, ends counted. CDR3 in amino acids: CSVTGHGGYTL.

This clonotype came up a few times. Given a much more abundant clone one base away, this may be a read error. The J gene is TRBJ1-2, the V gene TRBV5-1; D not resolved. Trimming took 4 bases from V and 7 from J, leaving 11 bases between them. The germline gives CDR1 SGHRS, CDR2 YFSETQ. CDR3 size: 12 residues. CDR3 nucleotide sequence: TGCGCCAGCAGCCTCCTTATGGGTGGCTACACCTTC. Translated, it gives CASSLLMGGYTF.